This T cell receptor beta chain was sequenced in a study of blood T cell repertoires in COVID-19. In the authors' methods: Reference gene primer amplification yielded estimated nucleated cell counts. TCRdb's copy holds only in-frame clones and misses some; the assay was immunoSEQ multiplex PCR. V and J calls plus clone size are reproduced from that table; the DNA served to infer D and trimming. This table holds 140,000 to 150,000 clones, approximately 90% found once. The sequenced sample consisted of peripheral blood. This clonotype originated in a man aged 55-75 years with active or convalescent COVID-19.

The DNA of the CDR3 is TGTGCCAGTAGAAGCAGACAGAAGCTACTTGGCTACACCTTC. It encodes CASRSRQKLLGYTF. The V and J genes are TRBV19 and TRBJ1-2; weak D call: TRBD1 (5 bases). This CDR3 is built from 14 residues. V was shortened by 6 bases and J by 7 bases, with 18 bases between the two germline ends. Per the germline V gene, CDR1 is LNHDA and CDR2 is SQIVND (reference sequence).